This T cell receptor beta chain was profiled in a study of cytomegalovirus exposure and HLA in healthy donors (dated by TCRdb to about 2017). General notes on the study: An earlier analysis of under 600 of the donors reported more than 250 Gb of sequence data and roughly 110 million unique TCR beta sequences from approximately 180 million T cells. The study profiled the T cell repertoires of approximately 700 subjects by immunosequencing and related them to cytomegalovirus serostatus. Typing coverage differed by locus: A, B, C, DRB1 and DQB1 were typed in about 620-630 donors, DQA1 in around 500, DPA1 in around 600, and DPB1 in around 490. In a later genetic analysis, genome-wide SNP genotypes for about three fifths of the roughly 670 donors were used, and that subset was treated as a discovery cohort. Roughly 5 DR-DQ haplotypes were handled as single units for association and clustering, since linkage in the cohort was strong. Rather than drawing on any new phenotypic data, the later analysis identified candidate immune exposures from TCR beta sequences and the way those sequences occurred across donors. Of the 350 to 450 genotyped donors, 81% were placed in the genetic ancestry cluster associated with self-reported Caucasian donors. On average, roughly 200,000 unique TCR beta nucleotide sequences were sequenced per donor among fewer than 500 genotyped donors of the cohort, with roughly 18% of those sequences being non-productive. An early release covering roughly 600 HLA-typed donors comprised 250 to 350 gigabases of sequencing data and tens of millions of unique TCR sequences. An earlier analysis of around 580 of the donors used high-throughput TCR beta sequencing to judge whether each TCR beta V gene segment behaved as functional or pseudogenic. Donor age, sex, ethnicity and CMV serostatus were compiled together with the repertoire data. The aim of the study was to test whether cataloging public T cell receptors could identify signatures of past pathogen exposure. To predict cytomegalovirus infection status, the study combined high-throughput TCR immunosequencing, statistical association of individual TCRs with disease status, and machine learning. In a later analysis, previously published TCR beta repertoires from several hundred donors were re-analyzed and high-resolution HLA genotyping was added so that TCR occurrence patterns could be studied. Class I and class II HLA loci were covered by the typing at four-digit resolution. Besides the first cohort of 666 subjects, a separate validation cohort made up of 90 to 150 different subjects was used. All discovery cohort repertoires had been generated on a single sequencing platform.

Regarding this clone: Its antigen is unknown. Base qualities are not recorded, but no much larger clone differs from it by a single base.

To prepare the library, the immunoSEQ multiplex PCR assay was applied. For the multiplex PCR, a mixture combining 60 forward primers for TCR Vbeta segments and 13 reverse primers for TCR Jbeta segments was used. The CDR3 region of rearranged TCR beta genes was amplified from genomic DNA by a multiplex PCR assay. The amplified TCR beta libraries were sequenced on the Illumina HiSeq System as 87-base-pair reads. The authors' analysis ran thus. A later analysis counted approximately 84 million unique TCR beta chains across the 666 repertoires, and roughly 10 million of these chains were shared by at least two donors. A nearest-neighbor algorithm error-corrected the raw reads and collapsed the reads into unique sequences, merging closely related sequences to remove PCR and sequencing errors. CDR3 sequences were aligned to IMGT reference sequences to assign V, D and J gene segments. For a sequence to be retained, a match of at least six nucleotides was required to both a V gene segment and a J gene segment. Rearrangements were called productive when the CDR3 lacked stop codons and stayed in frame with V and J; all others were non-productive. Following IMGT convention, CDR3 was defined as the stretch from the second conserved V-encoded cysteine to the conserved J-encoded phenylalanine. Sequences without an unambiguous match to a single V gene segment were excluded from the earlier analysis of about 640 of the donors. An earlier analysis of around 600 of the donors classified V segments as functional when productive rearrangements were above 56.7% and as segregating when the standard deviation between donors was above 5%. A statistical classification framework was built to diagnose cytomegalovirus status from the catalog of TCR beta chain sequences. V and J gene assignment, in a later analysis, came from comparing TCR nucleotide sequences with IMGT/GENE-DB human TR gene sequences. A later analysis assigned CDR3 sequences and most-parsimonious VDJ recombination scenarios with the TCRdist pipeline. In a later analysis, each TCR beta chain was defined by its CDR3 amino acid sequence together with its V-gene family, and reads without a unique V-gene family were excluded. To address suspected cross-contamination and a sequencing artifact, a later analysis removed approximately 600 highly shared, low-generation-probability nucleotide sequences. A later analysis calculated a clonal expansion index for each public chain from normalized within-repertoire ranks of inferred template counts. In a later analysis, generation probabilities were computed using a VDJ recombination model fitted to out-of-frame rearrangements, and the results were checked against IGoR. Hypergeometric tests were used in a later analysis to score TCR-TCR, TCR-HLA and TCR-CMV co-occurrence, with a repertoire-size bias correction applied to the TCR pairs. False discovery rates were estimated in a later analysis by permuting HLA or CMV assignments 20 times. In a later analysis, co-occurring TCRs were grouped with DBSCAN, and TCRdist sequence similarity was added when clustering was performed within HLA-allele-positive subsets. Repertoires with fewer than 30,000 or more than 120,000 public chains, plus five repertoires with anomalous nucleotide sharing, were excluded from co-occurrence clustering. The source is immuneACCESS, and TCRdb retained only in-frame sequences with V and J called. Part of the clones is not carried over; for the studies checked, unresolved V genes explain less than half of this, and the remainder is unexplained. Clone size and the V and J calls come from that table; the DNA yielded D and trimming. For this sample there are about 160,000 clones; more than 60% appear just once. Clones ranked in the top ten supply about 3.1% of the sample.

CDR1 and CDR2 (SGHRS, YFSETQ) derive from the germline V gene. The CDR3 starts with the cysteine, ends with the phenylalanine, and has 16 residues. Here the CDR3 DNA is all that survives: 48 bases in frame from base 1. Compared with germline, V lacks 0 bases and J lacks 3 bases; bases without a gene match: 4. Results and caveats for the whole study, not just this receptor: The sequencing pipeline was judged likely to have produced a cluster of highly shared sequence variants as a technical artifact. V-gene and J-gene trimming of TCR beta chains was associated with a missense DCLRE1C variant in a later genetic analysis, and the association was replicated in an independent cohort. Linkage disequilibrium might explain the correlated functional status among segregating V segments, but an unknown experimental factor could not be ruled out. At a false discovery rate of 0.05, a later analysis linked around 15,000 TCR beta sequences to specific HLA alleles. A further reported finding was that TCR beta sequences accurately predicted the HLA-A and HLA-B alleles for most subjects in the first cohort. Across donors, most TCR sequences were observed very rarely, whereas some public TCRs were present in many individuals. Only TCR beta chains were sequenced in this cohort, and the absence of alpha or paired-chain data limited detectable features. When HLA alleles, especially DR and DQ, strongly co-occurred, TCR associations were difficult to assign to individual alleles. Compared with equally common non-associated chains, HLA-associated TCR beta chains in a later analysis were more clonally expanded and had lower generation probabilities. A later genetic analysis reported fewer N-insertions in productive TCRs among donors in an Asian-associated ancestry cluster than the roughly 700-donor mean. Most CMV-associated TCR beta chains appeared to be HLA-restricted in a later analysis, and the HLA associations seemed to be driven largely by CMV exposure. In an earlier analysis of some 500 of the donors, most TCR beta V segments appeared in productive rearrangements about 90% or about 30% of the time, broadly matching IMGT annotations. Because HLA typing was unavailable for some donors at each locus, only the typed subset was used in association tests. In a later analysis, several top co-occurrence clusters were reported to appear linked to parvovirus B19, influenza, CMV and Epstein-Barr virus. For the cohort, immune exposure information was limited to CMV serostatus. In the study, 164 TCR beta chains were listed as associated with cytomegalovirus. In vitro tests confirmed that three of the cytomegalovirus-associated TCR beta chains recognize cytomegalovirus antigens. Because counts were too low, about 18 rarely observed V segments, including chromosome 9 orphons, were excluded from the earlier analysis of around 590 of the donors. The authors suggested that the approach could potentially be generalized to other disease states and immunological phenotypes. The presence/absence analyses assumed that sequencing depth was roughly uniform across donors, and that assumption may not be true. According to a later analysis, TCR association rates differed among HLA loci, with DRB1 alleles showing the most associated TCRs and HLA-C alleles showing the fewest. In both the original and validation cohorts, the classifier was reported to diagnose cytomegalovirus status with high specificity and sensitivity. Some IMGT-functional V segments, including TRBV6-2 and TRBV6-3, could not be distinguished by the 87-base-pair reads and were therefore excluded.

The cohort consisted of 670 or so healthy bone marrow donors. At the time of sampling, all cohort members were nominally healthy, though unrecorded immune exposures were likely present. The donor was CMV seropositive and was included in the group of almost 300 seropositive cohort members. Each donor provided a peripheral blood sample, and peripheral blood mononuclear cells were used for TCR beta sequencing. The Qiagen DNeasy Blood Extraction Kit was used to extract genomic DNA from the blood cell samples. The material sequenced was PBMCs. The sequence derives from a woman aged 45-59 years in good health and CMV-seropositive. The chain employs TRBV5-1 and TRBJ2-5, and TRBD2 matches 11 of the central bases. The bases read TGCGCCAGCAGCTTGGCAACTAGCGGGAGTGAAGAGACCCAGTACTTC. This encodes CASSLATSGSEETQYF.